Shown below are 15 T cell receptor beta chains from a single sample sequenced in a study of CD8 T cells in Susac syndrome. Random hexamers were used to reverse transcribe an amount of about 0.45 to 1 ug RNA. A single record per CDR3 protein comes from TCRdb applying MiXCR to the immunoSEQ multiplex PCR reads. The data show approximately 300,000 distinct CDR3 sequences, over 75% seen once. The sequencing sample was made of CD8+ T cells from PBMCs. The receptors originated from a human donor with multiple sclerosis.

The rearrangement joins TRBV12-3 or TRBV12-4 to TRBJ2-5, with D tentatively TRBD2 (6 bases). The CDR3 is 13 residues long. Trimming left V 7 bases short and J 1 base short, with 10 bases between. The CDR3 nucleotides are TGTGCCAGCACCTTGGGACTCCAAGAGACCCAGTACTTC. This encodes CASTLGLQETQYF.

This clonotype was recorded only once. As DNA, the CDR3 is TGTGCCTGGGGCCGAGCTAACTATGGCTACACCTTC. This translates into CAWGRANYGYTF. The chain joins TRBV30 to TRBJ1-2; D is undetermined. The V end lost 5 bases, the J end lost 0 bases, and 7 bases lay between the germline ends. Germline CDR1 reads GTSNPN; CDR2 reads SVGIG (reference sequence). The CDR3 extends over 12 amino acids. Full variable domain (missing parts from reference TRBV30 and TRBJ1-2): SQTIHQWPATLVQPVGSPLSLECTVEGTSNPNLYWYRQAAGRGLQLLFYSVGIGQISSEVPQNLSASRPQDRQFILSSKKLLLSDSGFYLCAWGRANYGYTFGSGTRLTVV.

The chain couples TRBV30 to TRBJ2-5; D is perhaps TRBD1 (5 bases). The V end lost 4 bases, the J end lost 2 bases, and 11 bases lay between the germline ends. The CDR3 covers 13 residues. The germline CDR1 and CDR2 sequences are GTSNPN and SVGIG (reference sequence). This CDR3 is CAWKGQSQETQYF. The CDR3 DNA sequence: TGTGCCTGGAAGGGGCAGTCACAAGAGACCCAGTACTTC.

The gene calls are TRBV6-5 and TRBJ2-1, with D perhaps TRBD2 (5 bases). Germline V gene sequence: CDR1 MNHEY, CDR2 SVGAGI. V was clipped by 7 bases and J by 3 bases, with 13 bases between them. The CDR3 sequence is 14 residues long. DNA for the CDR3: TGTGCCAGCACCCCGGGCGACTACTACAATGAGCAGTTCTTC. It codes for CASTPGDYYNEQFF.

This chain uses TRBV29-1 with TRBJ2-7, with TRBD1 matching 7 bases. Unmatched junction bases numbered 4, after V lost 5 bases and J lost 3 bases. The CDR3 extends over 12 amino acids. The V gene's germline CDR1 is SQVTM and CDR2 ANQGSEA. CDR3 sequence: CSVMGQNYEQYF. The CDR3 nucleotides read TGCAGCGTTATGGGACAGAACTACGAGCAGTACTTC.

CDR3 in amino acids: CASKGSMGGWQPQHF. CDR3 bases: TGTGCCAGTAAAGGCAGTATGGGCGGCTGGCAGCCCCAGCATTTT. V and J are TRBV19 and TRBJ1-5; D ambiguous. The CDR3 runs to 15 residues. The germline V gene encodes CDR1 LNHDA and CDR2 SQIVND (reference sequence). V gave up 7 bases and J gave up 7 bases, with 20 bases separating them.

The CDR3 protein is CASKSLETQYF. In DNA, the CDR3 is TGTGCCAGCAAATCATTAGAGACCCAGTACTTC. The chain employs TRBV6-2 or TRBV6-3 and TRBJ2-5; D is unclear. Germline CDR1 reads MNHEY; CDR2 reads SVGEGT. The CDR3 extends over 11 amino acids. Between the trimmed V and J ends, which lost 7 bases and 4 bases, there was a span of 7 bases.

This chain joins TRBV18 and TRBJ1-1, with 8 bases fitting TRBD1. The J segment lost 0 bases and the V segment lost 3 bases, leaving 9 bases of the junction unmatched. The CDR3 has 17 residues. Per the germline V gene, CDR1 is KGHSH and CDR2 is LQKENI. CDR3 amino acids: CASSPPRTGNMNTEAFF. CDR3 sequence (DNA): TGTGCCAGCTCACCCCCTAGGACAGGGAACATGAACACTGAAGCTTTCTTT.

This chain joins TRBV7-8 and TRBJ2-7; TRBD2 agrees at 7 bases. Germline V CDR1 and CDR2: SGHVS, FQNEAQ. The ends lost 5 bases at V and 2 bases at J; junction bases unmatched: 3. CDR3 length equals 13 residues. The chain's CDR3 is CASSHLAAYEQYF. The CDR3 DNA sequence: TGTGCCAGCAGCCATCTAGCGGCCTACGAGCAGTACTTC.

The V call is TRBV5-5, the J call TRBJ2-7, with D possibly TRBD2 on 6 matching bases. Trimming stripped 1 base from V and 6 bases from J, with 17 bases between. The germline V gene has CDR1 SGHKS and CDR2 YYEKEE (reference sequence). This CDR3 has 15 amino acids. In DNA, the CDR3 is TGTGCCAGCAGCTTGATCCCCCGCGGGACGTTCGAGCAGTACTTC. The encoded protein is CASSLIPRGTFEQYF.

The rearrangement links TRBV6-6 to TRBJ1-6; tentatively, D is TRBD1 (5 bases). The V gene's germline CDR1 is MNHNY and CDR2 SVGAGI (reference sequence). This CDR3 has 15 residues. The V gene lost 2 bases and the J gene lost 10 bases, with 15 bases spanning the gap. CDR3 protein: CASSYDGRGGSPLHF. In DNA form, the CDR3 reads TGTGCCAGCAGTTACGACGGGAGGGGAGGCTCACCCCTCCACTTT.

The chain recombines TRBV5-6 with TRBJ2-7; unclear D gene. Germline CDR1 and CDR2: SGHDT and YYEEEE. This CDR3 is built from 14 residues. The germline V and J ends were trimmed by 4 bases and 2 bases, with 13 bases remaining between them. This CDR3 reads CASSQSRRTYEQYF. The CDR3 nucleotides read TGTGCCAGCAGCCAATCTCGACGAACCTACGAGCAGTACTTC.

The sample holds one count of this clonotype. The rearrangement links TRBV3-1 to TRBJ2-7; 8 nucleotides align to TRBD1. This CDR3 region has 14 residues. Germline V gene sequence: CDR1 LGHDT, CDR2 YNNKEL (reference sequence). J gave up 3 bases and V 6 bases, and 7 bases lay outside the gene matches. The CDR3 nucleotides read TGTGCCAGCAGTGGCGTTGGACAGGGCTACGAGCAGTACTTC. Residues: CASSGVGQGYEQYF.

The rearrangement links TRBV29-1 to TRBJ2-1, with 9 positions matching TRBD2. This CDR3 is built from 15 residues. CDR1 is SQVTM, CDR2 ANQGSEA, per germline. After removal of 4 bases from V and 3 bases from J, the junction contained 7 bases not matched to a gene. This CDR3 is CSVVVWTSDYNEQFF. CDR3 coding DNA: TGCAGCGTTGTAGTCTGGACTAGCGACTACAATGAGCAGTTCTTC.

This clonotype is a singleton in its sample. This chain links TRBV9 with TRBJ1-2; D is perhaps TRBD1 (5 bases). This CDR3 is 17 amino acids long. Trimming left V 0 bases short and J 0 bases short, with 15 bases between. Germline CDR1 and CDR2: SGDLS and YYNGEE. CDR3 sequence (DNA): TGTGCCAGCAGCGTAGCCCTAGGGACGGATACTAACTATGGCTACACCTTC. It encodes CASSVALGTDTNYGYTF.